The 16 T cell receptor beta chains reported below all come from one sample, sequenced in a study of CD8+CD57+ T cells in acquired aplastic anemia (dated by TCRdb to about 2018). Expansion of CD8+CD57+ cells had been shown by flow cytometry in the patients chosen for sequencing. The sequencing machine was an Illumina HiSeq 2000. Profiling of TCR beta VDJ combinations and CDR3 sequences used genomic DNA as the template. The public reads were reanalyzed by TCRdb: fastp trimming at Q25, MiXCR alignment, in-frame beta chains only. Identical CDR3 proteins give one entry, which carries the most common genes and DNA. Recorded for this sample are 95,000 to 150,000 distinct CDR3 sequences; over 55% of them occurred a single time. The top ten clonotypes cover under 35% of the sample. Sequencing was done on a sample of sorted CD4+, CD8+, or CD8+CD57+ T cells (not recorded which) from PBMCs. These receptors all come from a human donor with aplastic anemia.

Ten or more counts support this clonotype. The rearrangement joins TRBV13 to TRBJ2-7; TRBD2 aligns across 12 bases. The V gene's germline CDR1 is PRHDT and CDR2 FYEKMQ (reference sequence). The V and J ends lost 5 bases and 7 bases, in that order; junction bases with no gene match: 9. The CDR3 contains 15 residues. Here the CDR3 reads CASSPLAGGPREQYF. DNA of the CDR3: TGTGCCAGCAGCCCGCTAGCGGGGGGGCCACGGGAGCAGTACTTC.

The chain joins TRBV10-1 to TRBJ1-3; D gene unclear. The V end lost 3 bases, the J end lost 1 base, and 7 bases lay between the germline ends. Germline CDR1 reads WNHNN; CDR2 reads SYGVQD (reference sequence). The CDR3 loop spans 14 amino acids. The CDR3 here is CASSEARSGNTIYF. CDR3 nucleotide sequence: TGCGCCAGCAGTGAAGCGAGGTCTGGAAACACCATATATTTT.

In its sample, this clonotype was seen many times. The V gene is TRBV5-1, the J gene TRBJ2-7, with D hard to call. V was trimmed by 0 bases and J by 2 bases, leaving 15 bases between them. Germline V gene data show CDR1 as SGHRS and CDR2 as YFSETQ. The CDR3 contains 16 residues. CDR3 sequence: CASSLAWAEVTYEQYF. The CDR3 DNA reads as TGCGCCAGCAGCTTGGCCTGGGCAGAAGTAACCTACGAGCAGTACTTC.

V and J are TRBV11-1 and TRBJ2-3, with D perhaps TRBD1 (6 bases). CDR1 SGHAT and CDR2 FQDESV come from the germline V gene (reference sequence). The length of the CDR3 is 15 residues. V was clipped by 4 bases and J by 2 bases, with 13 bases between them. CDR3 sequence reads: CASSSTGQHTDTQYF. CDR3 in DNA: TGTGCCAGCAGCTCAACAGGACAGCACACAGATACGCAGTATTTT.

The rearrangement joins TRBV2 to TRBJ2-7; 9 bases agree with TRBD2. The CDR3 runs to 15 residues. Germline lookup yields CDR1 SNHLY and CDR2 FYNNEI. Germline trimming cut 6 bases from V and 6 bases from J; bases unmatched to any gene: 12. The CDR3 DNA sequence: TGTGCCAGCAGCCGTGGGACTAGCCATCCGTCCGAGCAGTACTTC. It encodes CASSRGTSHPSEQYF.

The rearrangement uses TRBV7-4 and TRBJ2-7; 10 bases agree with TRBD1. Germline V gene data show CDR1 as SGHVT and CDR2 as SQSDAQ. The CDR3 loop spans 15 amino acids. The V and J ends lost 5 bases and 6 bases, in that order; junction bases with no gene match: 10. The CDR3 here is CASSQSGQGFPEQYF. In nucleotides, the CDR3 is TGTGCCAGCAGCCAATCGGGACAGGGGTTTCCCGAGCAGTACTTC.

As for this clonotype: One end of the junction does not line up with germline, which may come from a read error. The DNA for the CDR3 is TGTGCCAGCAGTTACGGTGCCTATAGCAATCAGCCCCAGCATTTT. Residues: CASSYGAYSNQPQHF. V gene TRBV24-1 combines with J gene TRBJ1-5; D remains ambiguous. Germline CDR1 is KGHDR and CDR2 is SFDVKD. The CDR3 is made up of 15 amino acids.

In this sample, this clonotype turned up a few times. The J gene is TRBJ1-6, the V gene TRBV2, with 8 bases identical to TRBD1. From germline, CDR1 is SNHLY and CDR2 FYNNEI. CDR3 size: 12 residues. J lost 11 bases, V lost 6 bases, and 3 bases had no gene match. The CDR3 is CASRGTGTPLHF. As DNA, the CDR3 is TGTGCCAGCAGGGGGACAGGTACACCCCTCCACTTT.

V usage is TRBV10-3 and J usage is TRBJ1-3; D not resolved. This CDR3 region has 14 residues. V was pared by 0 bases and J by 4 bases, with 7 bases between. Per germline, CDR1 ENHRY and CDR2 SYGVKD. The CDR3 DNA reads TGTGCCATCAGTGAGTCTAATTTCGGAAACACCATATATTTT. This translates into CAISESNFGNTIYF.

The V and J genes are TRBV19 and TRBJ2-7; D may be TRBD1 (6 bases). V lost 2 bases and J 2 bases, leaving 10 bases between the germline ends. The length of the CDR3 is 14 residues. Germline V gene lookup returns CDR1 LNHDA and CDR2 SQIVND (reference sequence). The CDR3 here is CASSISGEAYEQYF. Written as DNA, the CDR3 is TGTGCCAGTAGTATATCAGGGGAAGCCTACGAGCAGTACTTC.

This clonotype has a count of ten or more. The chain carries TRBV29-1 and TRBJ2-7; D perhaps matches TRBD1 (6 bases). Trimming took 8 bases from V and 5 from J, leaving 16 bases between them. The germline gives CDR1 SQVTM, CDR2 ANQGSEA. CDR3 length equals 12 residues. CDR3 amino acids: CSLGQGFNEQYF. As DNA, the CDR3 is TGCAGCTTGGGGCAGGGGTTCAACGAGCAGTACTTC.

A single count supports this clonotype. Germline and junction disagree at one end, which may indicate a read error. The chain has TRBV4-2 and TRBJ1-5; 8 bases map to TRBD1. Germline V gene data show CDR1 as LGHNA and CDR2 as YNFKEQ. The CDR3 has 17 residues. For the CDR3, the DNA is TGTGCCAGCATCCCGGGCTTCCGGACAGGGCCCAATCAGTCCCAGCATTTT. It specifies CASIPGFRTGPNQSQHF.

This clonotype was detected only once. A junction boundary mismatches the germline segment, possibly from a read error. The rearrangement uses TRBV10-1 and TRBJ2-2; D might be TRBD2 (6 bases). CDR1 WNHNN and CDR2 SYGVQD come from the germline V gene (reference sequence). The CDR3 spans 16 residues. CDR3 DNA: TGCGCCAGCAGTGAGCCGGGGCGGGGAGGAACCGGGGAGCTGTTCTTT. It yields the protein CASSEPGRGGTGELFF.

This clonotype was seen only a few times. The rearrangement links TRBV11-2 to TRBJ2-1, with 9 bases matching TRBD2. Germline-derived CDR1 and CDR2 are SGHAT and FQNNGV. This CDR3 contains 16 residues. V dropped 6 bases and J dropped 1; count of bases not matched to a gene: 7. In DNA form, the CDR3 reads TGTGCCAGCAGTCGTAGACTAGCGGAATCCTACAATGAGCAGTTCTTC. This codes for CASSRRLAESYNEQFF.

The gene calls are TRBV15 and TRBJ2-1; 7 bases fit TRBD1. The CDR3 extends over 17 amino acids. Unmatched junction bases numbered 13, after V lost 8 bases and J lost 0 bases. Per germline, CDR1 LNHNV and CDR2 YYDKDF (reference sequence). As DNA, the CDR3 is TGTGCCACCCGACCCGAAGGGGGCCGGAGCTCCTACAATGAGCAGTTCTTC. Protein product: CATRPEGGRSSYNEQFF.

This clonotype was observed many times. The chain employs TRBV5-1 and TRBJ1-6; D is unclear. Trimming removed 2 bases from V and 7 bases from J, with 10 bases in between. The CDR3 has 14 residues. Germline V lookup: CDR1 SGHRS, CDR2 YFSETQ. The CDR3: CASSLGQTNSPLHF. The CDR3 region has the DNA TGCGCCAGCAGCTTAGGGCAGACCAATTCACCCCTCCACTTT.